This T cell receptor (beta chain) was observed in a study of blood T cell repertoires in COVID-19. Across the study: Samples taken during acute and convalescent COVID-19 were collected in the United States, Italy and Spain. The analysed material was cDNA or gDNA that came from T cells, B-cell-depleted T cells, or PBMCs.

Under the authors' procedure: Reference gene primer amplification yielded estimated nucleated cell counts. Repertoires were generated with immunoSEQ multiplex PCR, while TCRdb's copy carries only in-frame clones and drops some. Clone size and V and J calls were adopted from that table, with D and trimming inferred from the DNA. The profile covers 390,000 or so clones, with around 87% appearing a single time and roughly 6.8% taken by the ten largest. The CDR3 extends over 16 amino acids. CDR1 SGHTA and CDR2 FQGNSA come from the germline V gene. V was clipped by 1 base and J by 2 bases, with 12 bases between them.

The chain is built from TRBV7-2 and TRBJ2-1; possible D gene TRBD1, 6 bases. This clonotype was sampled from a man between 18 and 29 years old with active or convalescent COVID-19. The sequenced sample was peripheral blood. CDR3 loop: CASSLVRTATYNEQFF. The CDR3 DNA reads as TGTGCCAGCAGCTTAGTTAGGACAGCTACCTACAATGAGCAGTTCTTC. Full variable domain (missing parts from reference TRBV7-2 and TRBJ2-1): GAGVSQSPSNKVTEKGKDVELRCDPISGHTALYWYRQSLGQGLEFLIYFQGNSAPDKSGLPSDRFSAERTGGSVSTLTIQRTQQEDSAVYLCASSLVRTATYNEQFFGPGTRLTVL.